The 14 T cell receptor beta chains listed next were all sequenced from one sample in a study of blood T cell repertoires in COVID-19. Data came from immunoSEQ multiplex PCR; TCRdb stores just in-frame clones and leaves some out. The data hold 280,000 or so clones, with around 85% observed a single time. Material: PBMCs or T cells enriched from blood (not recorded which). All receptors derive from a man between 25 and 39 years old who had recovered from COVID-19.

The chain uses TRBV6-5 and TRBJ1-5, with 8 bases identical to TRBD1. The germline V gene encodes CDR1 MNHEY and CDR2 SVGAGI. The CDR3 totals 13 residues. J gave up 7 bases and V 6 bases, and 5 bases lay outside the gene matches. CDR3 coding DNA: TGTGCCAGCAGCAGGACAGGGATACAGCCCCAGCATTTT. This translates into CASSRTGIQPQHF.

V usage is TRBV7-3 and J usage is TRBJ1-3, with unresolved D. Germline lookup yields CDR1 SGHTA and CDR2 FQGTGA. Trimming took 5 bases from V and 0 from J, leaving 14 bases between them. CDR3 length equals 16 residues. The CDR3 sequence is CASSQVGGSSGNTIYF. In nucleotides, the CDR3 is TGTGCCAGCAGCCAGGTGGGCGGGAGCTCTGGAAACACCATATATTTT.

DNA of the CDR3: TGTGCCAGCAGCCGTAGCGGGGGGGCCGTCCTCAATGAGCAGTTCTTC. This translates into CASSRSGGAVLNEQFF. The chain carries TRBV7-6 and TRBJ2-1; 11 positions match TRBD2. Germline V gives CDR1 SGHVS, CDR2 FNYEAQ. The CDR3 is 16 amino acids. J lost 6 bases, V lost 5 bases, and 9 bases had no gene match.

The chain employs TRBV19 and TRBJ2-5, with 9 bases matching TRBD1. CDR3 length: 15 residues. Germline trimming cut 1 base from V and 5 bases from J; bases unmatched to any gene: 5. From germline, CDR1 is LNHDA and CDR2 SQIVND (reference sequence). The CDR3 DNA reads as TGTGCCAGTAGTATAGTGGACAGGGGTGGGGAGACCCAGTACTTC. Its translation: CASSIVDRGGETQYF.

In this sample, this clone turned up a few times. The rearrangement links TRBV29-1 to TRBJ1-4; D is possibly TRBD1 (6 bases). Trimming stripped 7 bases from V and 5 bases from J, with 14 bases between. The CDR3 loop spans 13 amino acids. Per germline, CDR1 SQVTM and CDR2 ANQGSEA. CDR3 nucleotide sequence: TGCAGCGCATTGGACAGCAAAAATGAAAAACTGTTTTTT. Its protein is CSALDSKNEKLFF.

The chain combines TRBV7-2 with TRBJ2-3, with 9 nucleotides matching TRBD2. V was pared by 1 base and J by 8 bases, with 10 bases of the junction left unmatched. The CDR3 has 16 residues. Germline CDR1 is SGHTA and CDR2 is FQGNSA. CDR3 nucleotides: TGTGCCAGCAGCTTAGAAGTAGCGGGGGATAAAGGTACGCAGTATTTT. Residues: CASSLEVAGDKGTQYF.

The chain couples TRBV6-6 to TRBJ2-7; perhaps TRBD2 as D (5 bases). V was trimmed by 6 bases and J by 2 bases, leaving 8 bases between them. The germline V gene has CDR1 MNHNY and CDR2 SVGAGI (reference sequence). The CDR3 loop spans 12 amino acids. CDR3 sequence (DNA): TGTGCCAGCAGGGCCGGGACCTACGAGCAGTACTTC. Amino acids: CASRAGTYEQYF.

The chain joins TRBV27 to TRBJ1-2; TRBD1 agrees at 9 bases. CDR1 and CDR2 (germline): MNHEY, SMNVEV (reference sequence). Germline trimming cut 3 bases from V and 8 bases from J; bases unmatched to any gene: 4. The CDR3 runs 13 residues. The CDR3 is CASSFAGTGGYTF. The CDR3, as DNA: TGTGCCAGCAGTTTCGCCGGGACAGGGGGCTACACCTTC.

V is TRBV6-6 and J is TRBJ1-5; 9 positions match TRBD1. The CDR3 runs 15 residues. The V gene's germline CDR1 is MNHNY and CDR2 SVGAGI (reference sequence). Losses at the gene ends were 5 bases for V and 6 bases for J; bases not matched to a gene: 8. Here the CDR3 reads CASSPDRGTGQPQHF. CDR3 sequence (DNA): TGTGCCAGCAGTCCAGACAGGGGGACGGGTCAGCCCCAGCATTTT.

This clone was seen a handful of times. The chain uses TRBV6-5 and TRBJ2-4; D call uncertain. CDR1 and CDR2 (germline): MNHEY, SVGAGI. Trimming took off 7 bases at V and 7 bases at J, with 14 bases between the two ends. The CDR3 has 13 amino acids. CDR3 in DNA: TGTGCCAGCACCTCCGTTGGCCTGAACATTCAGTACTTC. It specifies CASTSVGLNIQYF.

This chain joins TRBV19 and TRBJ2-1; 9 nucleotides agree with TRBD2. V trimming: 1 base; J trimming: 6 bases; junction bases outside the gene matches: 7. The germline gives CDR1 LNHDA, CDR2 SQIVND (reference sequence). The CDR3 runs 16 residues. The CDR3 here is CASSIVPSGVINEQFF. The CDR3, as DNA: TGTGCCAGTAGTATAGTTCCTAGCGGGGTCATCAATGAGCAGTTCTTC.

This clone was detected once. The rearrangement links TRBV4-2 to TRBJ2-2; TRBD2 matches 7 bases. The V gene end was trimmed by 1 base and the J gene end by 5 bases; junction bases not matched to a gene: 4. Germline V gives CDR1 LGHNA, CDR2 YNFKEQ. CDR3 length: 15 residues. The CDR3 protein is CASSQVAGVTGELFF. CDR3 DNA: TGTGCCAGCAGCCAAGTGGCGGGGGTTACCGGGGAGCTGTTTTTT.

This clone was recorded once. The chain combines TRBV12-3 or TRBV12-4 with TRBJ1-3; 7 nucleotides line up with TRBD1. The CDR3 length is 13 residues. With 7 bases clipped from V and 8 bases from J, the junction kept 8 bases outside the gene matches. CDR3: CASKRQGTYTIYF. DNA for the CDR3: TGTGCCAGCAAGAGACAGGGAACATACACCATATATTTT.

The rearrangement joins TRBV27 to TRBJ2-1; 12 bases agree with TRBD2. V was pared by 5 bases and J by 5 bases, with 16 bases of the junction left unmatched. There are 19 residues in the CDR3. The V gene's germline CDR1 is MNHEY and CDR2 SMNVEV (reference sequence). The DNA of the CDR3 is TGTGCCAGCAGTGTTTCTAGCGGGGGGGCCTATAATCTAAACAATGAGCAGTTCTTC. Translated, it gives CASSVSSGGAYNLNNEQFF.